The 29 T cell receptor beta chains given below trace back to one sample, sequenced in a study of OX40 agonist ivuxolimab in advanced cancers. Sequencing was performed with immunoSEQ multiplex PCR; in TCRdb, only in-frame clones are kept and a portion is missing. The profile shows 70,000 to 95,000 clones, 85% to 95% of them singletons. Material: CD4+ or CD8+ T cells sorted from blood, obtained in a trial of the OX40 agonist ivuxolimab. All receptors derive from an adult with an advanced solid tumor such as melanoma, head and neck, liver or kidney cancer.

V usage is TRBV28 and J usage is TRBJ1-4, with 12 bases aligning to TRBD1. V lost 6 bases and J lost 7; bases outside the gene matches: 9. The CDR3 is 16 residues long. CDR1 MDHEN and CDR2 SYDVKM come from the germline V gene. This chain's CDR3 is CASRVPGQGAREKLFF. CDR3 DNA sequence: TGTGCCAGCAGAGTACCGGGACAGGGGGCGCGTGAAAAACTGTTTTTT.

This chain joins TRBV5-1 and TRBJ1-1; tentatively, D is TRBD1 (5 bases). Trimming removed 4 bases at V and 6 bases at J, with 16 bases between. This CDR3 is built from 14 residues. Germline V lookup: CDR1 SGHRS, CDR2 YFSETQ. The CDR3 bases are TGCGCCAGCAGCATAGGTGGGGCCAGCCCTGAAGCTTTCTTT. It translates to CASSIGGASPEAFF.

This clone appeared once. In DNA, the CDR3 is TGTGCCAGTATGGAGCGCCACGAGCAGTACTTC. As protein: CASMERHEQYF. The chain has TRBV19 and TRBJ2-7; D gene uncertain. V was cut by 7 bases and J by 5 bases, with 9 bases left in between. The germline CDR1 and CDR2 sequences are LNHDA and SQIVND (reference sequence). CDR3 length: 11 residues.

The rearrangement links TRBV5-1 to TRBJ1-2; the D gene is possibly TRBD1 (5 bases). This CDR3 is built from 15 residues. Between the trimmed V and J ends, which lost 1 base and 5 bases, there was a span of 15 bases. In germline, CDR1 is SGHRS, CDR2 YFSETQ. CDR3 residues: CASSLMGEEVYGYTF. DNA for the CDR3: TGCGCCAGCAGCTTGATGGGGGAGGAGGTTTATGGCTACACCTTC.

The sample holds a few counts of this clone. The chain recombines TRBV27 with TRBJ2-7; D perhaps matches TRBD1 (6 bases). The germline CDR1 and CDR2 sequences are MNHEY and SMNVEV (reference sequence). CDR3 size: 14 residues. Trimming stripped 4 bases from V and 0 bases from J, with 10 bases between. CDR3 amino acids: CASSWGQDSYEQYF. In DNA, the CDR3 is TGTGCCAGCAGTTGGGGGCAGGACTCCTACGAGCAGTACTTC.

The gene calls are TRBV27 and TRBJ2-2; 14 bases fit TRBD2. The CDR3 has 18 residues. Unmatched junction bases numbered 7, after V lost 3 bases and J lost 4 bases. From germline, CDR1 is MNHEY and CDR2 SMNVEV (reference sequence). CDR3 DNA sequence: TGTGCCAGCAGTTTGCGGACTAGCGGGAGGTCGGGCACCGGGGAGCTGTTTTTT. It codes for CASSLRTSGRSGTGELFF.

The genes are TRBV7-2 and TRBJ2-5; 7 bases map to TRBD1. Germline CDR1 reads SGHTA; CDR2 reads FQGNSA. The CDR3 is made up of 14 amino acids. The V gene end was trimmed by 5 bases and the J gene end by 5 bases; junction bases not matched to a gene: 8. The CDR3 region has the DNA TGTGCCAGCAGCAAGGGGGCCGGGTTCGAGACCCAGTACTTC. This translates into CASSKGAGFETQYF.

CDR3 DNA sequence: TGTGCCAGCAGCTTAGCGTACCTAGCTGTCTACACAGATACGCAGTATTTT. Translation gives CASSLAYLAVYTDTQYF. The chain couples TRBV7-2 to TRBJ2-3; D might be TRBD2 (5 bases). The CDR3 runs 17 residues. With 0 bases removed from V and 2 bases from J, the gap between germline ends came to 15 bases. The germline CDR1 and CDR2 sequences are SGHTA and FQGNSA.

The chain links TRBV7-3 to TRBJ2-7; possibly TRBD1 for D (6 bases). The CDR3 runs to 15 residues. V was clipped by 0 bases and J by 4 bases, with 13 bases between them. Germline values: CDR1 SGHTA, CDR2 FQGTGA. Written as DNA, the CDR3 is TGTGCCAGCAGCTTAACTGGCCAGGGGAGTTACGAGCAGTACTTC. It yields the protein CASSLTGQGSYEQYF.

The V call is TRBV11-3, the J call TRBJ2-2; D call uncertain. Per germline, CDR1 SGHNT and CDR2 YENEEA. CDR3 length equals 11 residues. With 5 bases removed from V and 11 bases from J, the gap between germline ends came to 9 bases. CDR3 bases: TGTGCCAGCAGCCCCGGACCAGAGCTGTTTTTT. It translates to CASSPGPELFF.

The chain combines TRBV28 with TRBJ2-7; the match to TRBD1 covers 7 bases. The CDR3 is 13 amino acids. CDR1 and CDR2 (germline): MDHEN, SYDVKM. With V trimmed by 5 bases and J by 4 bases, 5 bases remained unmatched. The CDR3 region has the DNA TGTGCCAGCAGTCCGGGGACAGTATACGAGCAGTACTTC. Translation: CASSPGTVYEQYF.

V gene TRBV19 combines with J gene TRBJ1-5; a possible D gene is TRBD1 (5 bases). The CDR3 has 15 residues. V was trimmed by 7 bases and J by 2 bases, leaving 15 bases between them. The germline gives CDR1 LNHDA, CDR2 SQIVND (reference sequence). The CDR3 loop reads CASTTPGAGNQPQHF. CDR3 coding DNA: TGTGCCAGTACCACGCCCGGGGCCGGCAATCAGCCCCAGCATTTT.

The chain recombines TRBV27 with TRBJ2-3; 8 bases are shared with TRBD1. This CDR3 contains 15 residues. Trimming took 6 bases from V and 0 from J; bases not matched to a gene: 5. The germline CDR1 and CDR2 sequences are MNHEY and SMNVEV (reference sequence). Here the CDR3 reads CASRIRGLSTDTQYF. The CDR3, as DNA: TGTGCCAGCAGGATCAGGGGGCTGAGCACAGATACGCAGTATTTT.

The V and J genes are TRBV7-3 and TRBJ2-3, with TRBD2 matching 9 bases. J was trimmed by 4 bases and V by 5 bases; bases with no gene match: 10. The CDR3 sequence is 16 residues long. CDR1 and CDR2 from the germline V gene are SGHTA and FQGTGA. CDR3 amino acids: CASSPPGVAGADTQYF. The DNA of the CDR3 is TGTGCCAGCAGCCCCCCCGGGGTAGCGGGAGCAGATACGCAGTATTTT. Full variable domain (remainder filled in from reference TRBV7-3 and TRBJ2-3): GAGVSQTPSNKVTEKGKYVELRCDPISGHTALYWYRQSLGQGPEFLIYFQGTGAADDSGLPNDRFFAVRPEGSVSTLKIQRTERGDSAVYLCASSPPGVAGADTQYFGPGTRLTVL.

This clone has more than one count but fewer than ten. The CDR3 nucleotides are TGTGCCTGGAGTGGGAAGGGCGCATCCAACCAGCCCCAGCATTTT. Protein: CAWSGKGASNQPQHF. The chain carries TRBV30 and TRBJ1-5; D gene ambiguous. The germline V gene encodes CDR1 GTSNPN and CDR2 SVGIG (reference sequence). Trimming shortened V by 1 base and J by 7 bases, and 17 bases separated the two germline ends. The CDR3 loop spans 15 amino acids.

The J gene is TRBJ2-1, the V gene TRBV6-6, with a weak D call TRBD1 (6 bases). The CDR3 has 14 residues. Germline-derived CDR1 and CDR2 are MNHNY and SVGAGI (reference sequence). The ends were cut back, 6 bases at V and 0 bases at J, with 9 bases in the middle. This chain's CDR3 is CASSRQDSYNEQFF. The CDR3 nucleotides read TGTGCCAGCAGCCGACAGGACTCCTACAATGAGCAGTTCTTC.

The chain's CDR3 is CASSRSQREGPYEQYF. The CDR3 DNA is TGTGCCAGTAGTCGGTCTCAGCGGGAGGGCCCCTACGAGCAGTACTTC. The chain combines TRBV19 with TRBJ2-7; 10 nucleotides match TRBD2. V dropped 5 bases and J dropped 2; count of bases not matched to a gene: 9. The CDR3 loop spans 16 amino acids. Per germline, CDR1 LNHDA and CDR2 SQIVND (reference sequence).

V usage is TRBV4-2 and J usage is TRBJ2-1; 10 nucleotides match TRBD2. Germline V gives CDR1 LGHNA, CDR2 YNFKEQ. The junction had 17 bases not matched to a gene; V was cut back by 3 bases and J by 6 bases. The CDR3 is 19 amino acids. In nucleotides, the CDR3 is TGTGCCAGCAGCCATTTCGTAAGATCTTCTAGCGGGAGTTCCAATGAGCAGTTCTTC. As protein: CASSHFVRSSSGSSNEQFF.

The V and J genes are TRBV6-4 and TRBJ2-1, with TRBD2 matching over 7 bases. Germline values: CDR1 MRHNA, CDR2 SNTAGT. The CDR3 is made up of 14 amino acids. J gave up 4 bases and V 5 bases, and 5 bases lay outside the gene matches. CDR3 coding DNA: TGTGCCAGCAGTCTCGCAGCGGGATACAATGAGCAGTTCTTC. It specifies CASSLAAGYNEQFF.

The V gene is TRBV7-9, the J gene TRBJ1-4, with D hard to call. Germline CDR1 SEHNR, CDR2 FQNEAQ (reference sequence). The CDR3 is made up of 13 amino acids. V dropped 2 bases and J dropped 7 bases, with 8 bases sitting between them. CDR3: CASSLQALEKLFF. The CDR3 bases are TGTGCCAGCAGCTTACAGGCCCTTGAAAAACTGTTTTTT. The variable domain in full, completed from reference TRBV7-9 and TRBJ1-4, reads DTGVSQNPRHKITKRGQNVTFRCDPISEHNRLYWYRQTLGQGPEFLTYFQNEAQLEKSRLLSDRFSAERPKGSFSTLEIQRTEQGDSAMYLCASSLQALEKLFFGSGTQLSVL.

The gene calls are TRBV6-5 and TRBJ2-1; the D gene is possibly TRBD1 (6 bases). V was trimmed by 2 bases and J by 9 bases, leaving 14 bases between them. Germline V gives CDR1 MNHEY, CDR2 SVGAGI. The CDR3 is made up of 14 amino acids. CDR3 in amino acids: CASSYRDNVPEQFF. DNA for the CDR3: TGTGCCAGCAGTTACCGGGACAATGTTCCTGAGCAGTTCTTC.

The chain links TRBV7-2 to TRBJ2-7, with a weak D call TRBD2 (6 bases). This CDR3 is 16 amino acids long. Trimming left V 4 bases short and J 5 bases short, with 21 bases between. Germline loops: CDR1 SGHTA, CDR2 FQGNSA. CDR3 DNA: TGTGCCAGCAGCTCCCCCCGGGACTCCCTTGTCCACGAGCAGTACTTC. The encoded protein is CASSSPRDSLVHEQYF.

The chain links TRBV25-1 to TRBJ2-7, with 8 bases identical to TRBD1. The CDR3 is 14 residues long. Trimming removed 5 bases from V and 7 bases from J; junction bases left unmatched: 10. Germline CDR1 is MGHDK and CDR2 is SYGVNS. Written as DNA, the CDR3 is TGTGCCAGCAGTTGGACAGGGACCTCGCGGGAGCAGTACTTC. The encoded protein is CASSWTGTSREQYF.

This rearrangement joins TRBV28 to TRBJ2-7; no reliable D call. Deletions cut 4 bases from V and 3 bases from J, with 7 bases between. Germline CDR1 reads MDHEN; CDR2 reads SYDVKM. This CDR3 has 12 residues. The CDR3 region is CASSWVGYEQYF. CDR3 sequence (DNA): TGTGCCAGCAGTTGGGTGGGCTACGAGCAGTACTTC.

The chain has TRBV5-5 and TRBJ1-2, with D uncertain. Trimming shortened V by 2 bases and J by 6 bases, and 14 bases separated the two germline ends. There are 14 residues in the CDR3. The germline V gene has CDR1 SGHKS and CDR2 YYEKEE (reference sequence). CDR3 DNA sequence: TGTGCCAGCAGCTTAGAACCGCGGGAGAATGGCTACACCTTC. Protein product: CASSLEPRENGYTF.

The V gene is TRBV19, the J gene TRBJ1-4; 12 nucleotides align to TRBD1. In germline, CDR1 is LNHDA, CDR2 SQIVND (reference sequence). V dropped 6 bases and J dropped 2; count of bases not matched to a gene: 10. The CDR3 sequence is 18 residues long. Here the CDR3 reads CASSRLGTGGTTNEKLFF. The CDR3 DNA sequence: TGTGCCAGTAGCCGACTCGGGACAGGGGGCACGACTAATGAAAAACTGTTTTTT.

The chain carries TRBV9 and TRBJ2-3; 7 bases agree with TRBD2. CDR3 size: 15 residues. The J segment lost 4 bases and the V segment lost 0 bases, leaving 5 bases of the junction unmatched. Germline V gives CDR1 SGDLS, CDR2 YYNGEE. For the CDR3, the DNA is TGTGCCAGCAGCGTAGGACTAGCTTTCGCAGATACGCAGTATTTT. It encodes CASSVGLAFADTQYF. Supplemented by reference TRBV9 and TRBJ2-3, the full variable domain reads DSGVTQTPKHLITATGQRVTLRCSPRSGDLSVYWYQQSLDQGLQFLIQYYNGEERAKGNILERFSAQQFPDLHSELNLSSLELGDSALYFCASSVGLAFADTQYFGPGTRLTVL.

This chain uses TRBV7-9 with TRBJ2-5; 9 nucleotides line up with TRBD1. Germline loops: CDR1 SEHNR, CDR2 FQNEAQ (reference sequence). CDR3 length equals 14 residues. V was clipped by 4 bases and J by 4 bases; unmatched bases: 4. The CDR3 nucleotides are TGTGCCAGCAGCTCTAACAGGGGGCGAGAGACCCAGTACTTC. As protein: CASSSNRGRETQYF.

The gene calls are TRBV2 and TRBJ1-4; D uncertain. The V and J ends lost 0 bases and 2 bases respectively, with 13 bases between them. Germline lookup yields CDR1 SNHLY and CDR2 FYNNEI. The CDR3 consists of 17 residues. The CDR3 region has the DNA TGTGCCAGCAGTGAAGCCCGGGCCCCCACCACTAATGAAAAACTGTTTTTT. The encoded protein is CASSEARAPTTNEKLFF.